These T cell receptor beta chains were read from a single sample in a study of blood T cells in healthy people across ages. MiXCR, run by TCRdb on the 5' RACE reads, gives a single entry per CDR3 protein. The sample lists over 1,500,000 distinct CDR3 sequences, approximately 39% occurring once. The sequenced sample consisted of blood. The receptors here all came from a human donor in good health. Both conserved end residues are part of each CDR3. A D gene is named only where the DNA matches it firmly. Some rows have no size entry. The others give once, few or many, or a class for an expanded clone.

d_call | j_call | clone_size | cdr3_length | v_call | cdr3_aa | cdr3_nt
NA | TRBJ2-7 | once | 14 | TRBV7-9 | CAGNPGGESYEQYF | TGTGCCGGCAACCCGGGCGGCGAGTCCTACGAGCAGTACTTC
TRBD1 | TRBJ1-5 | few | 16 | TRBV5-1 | CASSKGGQGADQPQHF | TGCGCCAGCAGCAAAGGGGGCCAGGGGGCCGATCAGCCCCAGCATTTT
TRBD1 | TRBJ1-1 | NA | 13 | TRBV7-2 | CASSLTGGSRSFF | TGTGCCAGCAGCCTTACAGGGGGCTCAAGGTCTTTCTTT
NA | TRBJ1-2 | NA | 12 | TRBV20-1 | CSTYRENYGYTF | TGCAGTACATACAGGGAGAACTATGGCTACACCTTC
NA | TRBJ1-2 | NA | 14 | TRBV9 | CASSVTGCNYGYTF | TGTGCCAGCAGCGTTACAGGGTGTAACTATGGCTACACCTTC
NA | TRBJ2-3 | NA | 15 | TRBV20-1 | CSARDTRQLGDTQYF | TGCAGTGCTAGAGATACAAGACAGCTGGGGGATACGCAGTATTTT
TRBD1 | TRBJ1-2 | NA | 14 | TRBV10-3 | CATQEGTGSAGYTF | TGTGCCACCCAAGAGGGGACAGGGAGTGCTGGCTACACCTTC
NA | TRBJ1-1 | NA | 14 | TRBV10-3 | CAIARTGGLNEAFF | TGTGCCATCGCCCGTACAGGAGGATTAAATGAAGCTTTCTTT
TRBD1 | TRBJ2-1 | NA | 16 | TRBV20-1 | CSARDRRQGVYNEQFF | TGCAGTGCTAGAGATCGGCGACAGGGGGTTTACAATGAGCAGTTCTTC
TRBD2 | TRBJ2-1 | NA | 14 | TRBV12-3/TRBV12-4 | CASSLTGGVETQFF | TGTGCCAGCAGTTTAACCGGGGGGGTAGAGACCCAGTTCTTC
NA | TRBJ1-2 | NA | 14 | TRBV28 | CASCYRREGILSTF | TGTGCCAGCTGTTACCGGAGAGAAGGGATACTCTCCACCTTC
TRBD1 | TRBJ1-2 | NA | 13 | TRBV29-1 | CGVIAGGNYGYTF | TGCGGCGTTATTGCAGGGGGTAACTATGGCTACACCTTC
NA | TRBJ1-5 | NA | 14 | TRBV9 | CASRRSGTNQPQHF | TGTGCCAGCAGACGTTCCGGGACGAATCAGCCCCAGCATTTT
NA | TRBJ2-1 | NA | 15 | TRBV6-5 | CASSYPGEGTYEQFF | TGTGCCAGCAGTTACCCAGGGGAGGGAACTTACGAGCAGTTCTTC
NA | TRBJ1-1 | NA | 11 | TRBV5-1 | CASRSSNEAFF | TGCGCCAGCAGGTCCTCAAATGAAGCTTTCTTT
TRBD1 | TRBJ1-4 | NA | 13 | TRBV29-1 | CSVRQGENEKLFF | TGCAGCGTCCGACAGGGTGAAAATGAAAAACTGTTTTTT
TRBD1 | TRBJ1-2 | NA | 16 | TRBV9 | CASSGRGGQGIYGYTF | TGTGCCAGCAGCGGAAGAGGAGGACAGGGCATATATGGCTACACCTTC
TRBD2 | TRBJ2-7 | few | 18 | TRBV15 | CATSRDLVGLAGGYEQYF | TGTGCCACCAGCAGAGATCTCGTCGGACTAGCGGGGGGCTACGAGCAGTACTTC
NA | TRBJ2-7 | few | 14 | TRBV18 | CASSPPHKFYEQYF | TGTGCCAGCTCACCACCCCACAAGTTCTACGAGCAGTACTTC
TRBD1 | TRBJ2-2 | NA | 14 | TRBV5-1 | CASSTQGAVGELLF | TGCGCCAGCAGCACACAGGGGGCTGTCGGGGAGCTGTTGTTT
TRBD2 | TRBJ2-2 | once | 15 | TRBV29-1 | CSVKVAGIPTGELFF | TGCAGCGTTAAGGTAGCGGGGATACCAACCGGGGAGCTGTTTTTT
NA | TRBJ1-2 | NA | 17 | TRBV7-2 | CASSPAGGGLTNYGYTF | TGTGCCAGCAGCCCAGCGGGTGGGGGACTTACTAACTATGGCTACACCTTC
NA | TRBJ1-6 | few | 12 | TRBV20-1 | CSAHRVDSPLHF | TGCAGTGCTCACAGGGTGGATTCACCCCTCCACTTT
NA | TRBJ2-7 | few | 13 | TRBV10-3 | CAISDRETNEQYF | TGTGCCATCAGTGACAGGGAAACCAACGAGCAGTACTTC
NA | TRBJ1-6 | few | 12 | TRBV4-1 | CASSPTGERLHF | TGCGCCAGCAGCCCGACCGGGGAAAGGCTCCACTTT
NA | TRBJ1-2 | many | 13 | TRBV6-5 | CATGQFGAYGYTF | TGTGCCACAGGACAGTTCGGGGCGTATGGCTACACCTTC
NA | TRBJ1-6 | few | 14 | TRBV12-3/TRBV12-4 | CASSLRPDNSPLHF | TGTGCCAGCAGTTTACGGCCGGACAATTCACCCCTCCACTTT
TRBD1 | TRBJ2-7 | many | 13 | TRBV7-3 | CASSPRTGLEQYF | TGTGCCAGCAGCCCACGGACAGGGCTCGAGCAGTACTTC
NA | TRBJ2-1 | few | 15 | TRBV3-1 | CASSQGIGQTYEQFF | TGTGCCAGCAGCCAAGGGATAGGGCAGACCTACGAGCAGTTCTTC
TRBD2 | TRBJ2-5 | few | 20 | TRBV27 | CASSLFLPGTSGGPQETQYF | TGTGCCAGCAGTTTATTCCTCCCTGGGACTAGCGGGGGGCCACAAGAGACCCAGTACTTC
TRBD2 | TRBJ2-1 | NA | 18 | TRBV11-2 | CASSLWGNGGAYYNEQFF | TGTGCCAGCAGCTTATGGGGTAACGGGGGGGCTTACTACAATGAGCAGTTCTTC
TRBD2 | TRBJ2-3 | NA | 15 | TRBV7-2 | CASSLGVWGGDTQYF | TGTGCCAGCAGCTTAGGAGTCTGGGGGGGAGATACGCAGTATTTT
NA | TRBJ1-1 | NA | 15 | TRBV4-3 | CASSQSLRMNTEAFF | TGCGCCAGCAGCCAGTCCCTTCGGATGAACACTGAAGCTTTCTTT
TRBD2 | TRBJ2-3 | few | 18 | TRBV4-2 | CASSQDLASGGSTDTQYF | TGTGCCAGCAGCCAAGATCTGGCTAGCGGGGGGAGCACAGATACGCAGTATTTT
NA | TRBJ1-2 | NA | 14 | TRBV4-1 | CASSQYVRNYGYTF | TGCGCCAGCAGCCAATACGTACGGAACTATGGCTACACCTTC
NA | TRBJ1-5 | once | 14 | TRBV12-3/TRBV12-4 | CAGSGRTNEQPQHF | TGTGCCGGCAGCGGACGGACAAACGAGCAGCCCCAGCATTTT
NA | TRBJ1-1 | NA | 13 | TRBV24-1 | CATRGVVGTEAFF | TGTGCCACCAGAGGTGTCGTAGGCACTGAAGCTTTCTTT
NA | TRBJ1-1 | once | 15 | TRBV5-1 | CAGSPVGGTSTEAFF | TGCGCCGGCAGCCCCGTAGGGGGGACGAGCACTGAAGCTTTCTTT
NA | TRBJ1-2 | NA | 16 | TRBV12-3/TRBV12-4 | CASSLIGDRVNYGYTF | TGTGCCAGCAGTTTAATCGGCGACCGAGTTAACTATGGCTACACCTTC
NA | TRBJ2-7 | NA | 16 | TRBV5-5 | CASSLSPDRKTYEQYF | TGTGCCAGCAGCTTGTCCCCCGACCGAAAGACCTACGAGCAGTACTTC
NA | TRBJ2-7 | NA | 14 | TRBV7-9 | CASSPKHITYEQYF | TGTGCCAGCAGCCCCAAACACATCACCTACGAGCAGTACTTC
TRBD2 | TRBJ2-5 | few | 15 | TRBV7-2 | CASSLVGGVAETQYF | TGTGCCAGCAGCTTAGTGGGGGGGGTGGCAGAGACCCAGTACTTC
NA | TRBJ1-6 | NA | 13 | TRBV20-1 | CSAIGGPGSPLHF | TGCAGTGCTATTGGGGGCCCAGGTTCACCCCTCCACTTT
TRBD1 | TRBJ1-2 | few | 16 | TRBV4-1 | CASSQLSGRDREGCTF | TGCGCCAGCAGCCAACTGAGTGGCCGGGACAGGGAGGGCTGCACCTTC
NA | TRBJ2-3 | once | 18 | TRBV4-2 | CASSQDLMGRGVTDTQYF | TGTGCCAGCAGCCAAGATCTAATGGGACGGGGTGTAACAGATACGCAGTATTTT
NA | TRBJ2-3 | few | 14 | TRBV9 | CASSFSLGADTQYF | TGTGCCAGCAGCTTTAGTTTAGGGGCAGATACGCAGTATTTT